The 20 T cell receptor beta chains below were found in one sample sequenced in a study of T cell responses to AZD1222 COVID-19 vaccine. Sequenced by immunoSEQ multiplex PCR; TCRdb stores in-frame clones only, minus some. The sample comprises about 82,000 clones, 90% to 95% of which are singletons, and over 4.5% rests with the top ten. This material consisted of peripheral blood, taken on day 0 of AZD1222 vaccination. The receptors were gathered from an adult in good health.

This clone was picked up a small number of times. The rearrangement links TRBV2 to TRBJ1-6, with D possibly being TRBD1 (5 bases). The CDR3 contains 13 residues. V dropped 7 bases and J dropped 10 bases, with 14 bases sitting between them. Germline V gene data show CDR1 as SNHLY and CDR2 as FYNNEI. CDR3 in DNA: TGTGCCAGCATCGGGACGAGAGACTCACCCCTCCACTTT. It codes for CASIGTRDSPLHF.

The V and J genes are TRBV5-6 and TRBJ2-7, with 7 bases lining up with TRBD1. Germline-derived CDR1 and CDR2 are SGHDT and YYEEEE. CDR3 size: 14 residues. V shed 5 bases and J 4 bases; nucleotides not matched to a gene: 9. CDR3 amino acids: CASRRTGRNYEQYF. The CDR3 nucleotides are TGTGCCAGCAGGCGGACAGGTAGGAATTACGAGCAGTACTTC.

The genes are TRBV5-1 and TRBJ1-6; D gene ambiguous. The germline V gene has CDR1 SGHRS and CDR2 YFSETQ. V was shortened by 2 bases and J by 3 bases, with 9 bases between the two germline ends. CDR3 length: 15 amino acids. CDR3 nucleotides: TGCGCCAGCAGCTTTACGGCAGACTATAATTCACCCCTCCACTTT. Its translation is CASSFTADYNSPLHF.

This chain links TRBV2 with TRBJ1-5, with 7 bases identical to TRBD1. The CDR3 has 18 amino acids. Looked up from germline, CDR1 is SNHLY and CDR2 is FYNNEI. V was pared by 3 bases and J by 4 bases, with 15 bases of the junction left unmatched. The CDR3 DNA is TGTGCCAGCAGTGACCAGCACCTTGGACAGGTCAGGAATCAGCCCCAGCATTTT. Its protein is CASSDQHLGQVRNQPQHF.

This clone was found once. The chain joins TRBV28 to TRBJ2-1; 13 bases line up with TRBD2. Trimming cost V 10 bases and J 0 bases; bases outside gene matches: 6. This CDR3 has 16 amino acids. From germline, CDR1 is MDHEN and CDR2 SYDVKM. CDR3 amino acids: CATTRTSGGSYNEQFF. CDR3 nucleotides: TGTGCCACCACCCGGACTAGCGGGGGCTCCTACAATGAGCAGTTCTTC.

The chain recombines TRBV18 with TRBJ1-4; D might be TRBD1 (5 bases). This CDR3 contains 14 residues. The ends were cut back, 1 base at V and 8 bases at J, with 11 bases in the middle. CDR1 is KGHSH, CDR2 LQKENI, per germline. The CDR3 DNA reads TGTGCCAGCTCACCACGCGGGGACGGAGAAAAACTGTTTTTT. It translates to CASSPRGDGEKLFF.

This rearrangement joins TRBV4-2 to TRBJ1-3; 8 bases line up with TRBD1. Germline-derived CDR1 and CDR2 are LGHNA and YNFKEQ. This CDR3 is built from 19 residues. With 0 bases clipped from V and 4 bases from J, the junction kept 14 bases outside the gene matches. CDR3 in amino acids: CASSQEKVGFRGQGNTIYF. DNA of the CDR3: TGTGCCAGCAGCCAAGAGAAAGTGGGTTTCAGGGGGCAAGGAAACACCATATATTTT.

This chain joins TRBV10-3 and TRBJ2-1, with 10 bases matching TRBD1. From germline, CDR1 is ENHRY and CDR2 SYGVKD. V was pared by 2 bases and J by 10 bases, with 5 bases of the junction left unmatched. The length of the CDR3 is 14 residues. CDR3 DNA: TGTGCCATCAGTGAGGCGGGACAGGGGCTAGAGCAGTTCTTC. This encodes CAISEAGQGLEQFF.

This clone was counted only a few times. This chain links TRBV3-1 (or the pseudogene TRBV3-2) with TRBJ2-7; D ambiguous. Germline V lookup: CDR1 LGHDT, CDR2 YNNKEL (reference sequence). Trimming removed 1 base at V and 6 bases at J, with 13 bases between. This CDR3 has 14 residues. This chain's CDR3 is CASSQVISPGEQYF. CDR3 nucleotides: TGTGCCAGCAGCCAAGTGATCTCCCCAGGCGAGCAGTACTTC.

The chain recombines TRBV6-5 with TRBJ2-1; TRBD1 matches at 11 bases. Germline V CDR1 and CDR2: MNHEY, SVGAGI. The CDR3 spans 14 residues. Trimming took 6 bases from V and 7 from J; bases not matched to a gene: 5. CDR3 DNA: TGTGCCAGCAGCCCCGGGACAGGGGGAAATGAGCAGTTCTTC. It codes for CASSPGTGGNEQFF.

This clone has only a few counts. The chain carries TRBV7-9 and TRBJ2-2; D is unresolved. The CDR3 totals 11 residues. V was trimmed by 1 base and J by 10 bases, leaving 4 bases between them. The germline gives CDR1 SEHNR, CDR2 FQNEAQ (reference sequence). This CDR3 is CASSLEAELFF. CDR3 DNA sequence: TGTGCCAGCAGCTTAGAGGCGGAGCTGTTTTTT. The variable domain in full, completed from reference TRBV7-9 and TRBJ2-2, reads DTGVSQNPRHKITKRGQNVTFRCDPISEHNRLYWYRQTLGQGPEFLTYFQNEAQLEKSRLLSDRFSAERPKGSFSTLEIQRTEQGDSAMYLCASSLEAELFFGEGSRLTVL.

The rearrangement uses TRBV5-4 and TRBJ2-2; D gene ambiguous. Per the germline V gene, CDR1 is SGHNT and CDR2 is YYREEE (reference sequence). Trimming took off 5 bases at V and 2 bases at J, with 16 bases between the two ends. The CDR3 consists of 16 residues. As DNA, the CDR3 is TGTGCCAGCAGACCGTTCCCTCCAAGTAACACCGGGGAGCTGTTTTTT. It codes for CASRPFPPSNTGELFF.

V is TRBV6-5 and J is TRBJ1-1; tentative D call: TRBD1 (5 bases). V lost 2 bases to trimming and J lost 1 base, with 5 bases between them. The CDR3 length is 13 residues. Germline V gene sequence: CDR1 MNHEY, CDR2 SVGAGI. The CDR3 DNA is TGTGCCAGCAGTTACAGGGGGAACACTGAAGCTTTCTTT. Protein: CASSYRGNTEAFF.

This chain joins TRBV3-1 (or the pseudogene TRBV3-2) and TRBJ2-3; D is tentatively TRBD1 or TRBD2 (6 bases each). V lost 0 bases to trimming and J lost 0 bases, with 10 bases between them. Per germline, CDR1 LGHDT and CDR2 YNNKEL (reference sequence). This CDR3 comprises 16 residues. The CDR3 is CASSQDRGPSTDTQYF. CDR3 sequence (DNA): TGTGCCAGCAGCCAAGACCGGGGGCCTAGCACAGATACGCAGTATTTT.

The J gene is TRBJ1-2, the V gene TRBV14; D remains unclear. The V and J ends lost 0 bases and 4 bases respectively, with 9 bases between them. Germline CDR1 and CDR2: SGHDN and FVKESK. The CDR3 runs 14 residues. CDR3: CASSQDIGSYGYTF. In DNA form, the CDR3 reads TGTGCCAGCAGCCAAGATATTGGGAGCTATGGCTACACCTTC. Drawing the rest from reference TRBV14 and TRBJ1-2, the complete variable domain is EAGVTQFPSHSVIEKGQTVTLRCDPISGHDNLYWYRRVMGKEIKFLLHFVKESKQDESGMPNNRFLAERTGGTYSTLKVQPAELEDSGVYFCASSQDIGSYGYTFGSGTRLTVV.

The chain uses TRBV3-1 (or the pseudogene TRBV3-2) and TRBJ2-3, with unresolved D. Trimming cost V 2 bases and J 1 base, with 7 bases left between them. In germline, CDR1 is LGHDT, CDR2 YNNKEL (reference sequence). The CDR3 is 14 amino acids. CDR3 sequence (DNA): TGTGCCAGCAGCCAAAGAGGCGGCACAGATACGCAGTATTTT. This translates into CASSQRGGTDTQYF.

The chain employs TRBV27 and TRBJ2-7, with D perhaps TRBD1 (5 bases). The CDR3 covers 15 residues. Germline V gene sequence: CDR1 MNHEY, CDR2 SMNVEV (reference sequence). V lost 3 bases, J lost 4 bases, and 16 bases lay in between. The CDR3 sequence is CASSFRVTAGYEQYF. In nucleotides, the CDR3 is TGTGCCAGCAGTTTTCGCGTTACGGCAGGGTACGAGCAGTACTTC.

V is TRBV5-4 and J is TRBJ1-4; 9 bases agree with TRBD1. Trimming removed 5 bases from V and 6 bases from J; junction bases left unmatched: 8. Germline V gene data show CDR1 as SGHNT and CDR2 as YYREEE (reference sequence). There are 15 residues in the CDR3. CDR3 region: CASRAPGQGDEKLFF. Written as DNA, the CDR3 is TGTGCCAGCAGGGCCCCGGGACAGGGTGATGAAAAACTGTTTTTT.

A few counts support this clone. This rearrangement joins TRBV19 to TRBJ1-5; maybe TRBD1 (6 bases). Between the trimmed V and J ends, which lost 4 bases and 12 bases, there was a span of 13 bases. In germline, CDR1 is LNHDA, CDR2 SQIVND (reference sequence). The CDR3 length is 12 residues. The CDR3 protein is CASSTLQGLQHF. For the CDR3, the DNA is TGTGCCAGTAGTACCCTACAGGGCCTCCAGCATTTT.

This clone was seen only a few times. This chain connects TRBV4-2 to TRBJ2-1; perhaps TRBD2 as D (5 bases). V lost 4 bases, J lost 8 bases, and 24 bases lay in between. The germline gives CDR1 LGHNA, CDR2 YNFKEQ. This CDR3 spans 17 amino acids. For the CDR3, the DNA is TGTGCCAGCAGCCCCCCCGATCGGGCTAGCAGAGGAGATGAGCAGTTCTTC. Translating gives CASSPPDRASRGDEQFF.